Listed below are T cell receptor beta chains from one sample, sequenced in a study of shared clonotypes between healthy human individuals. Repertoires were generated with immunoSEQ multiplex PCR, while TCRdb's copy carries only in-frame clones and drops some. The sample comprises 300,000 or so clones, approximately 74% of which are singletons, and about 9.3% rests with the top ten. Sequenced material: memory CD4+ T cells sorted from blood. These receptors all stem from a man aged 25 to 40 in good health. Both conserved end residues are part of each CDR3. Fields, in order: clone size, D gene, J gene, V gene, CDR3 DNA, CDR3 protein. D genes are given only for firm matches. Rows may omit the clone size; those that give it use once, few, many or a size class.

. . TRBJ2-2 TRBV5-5 TGTGCCAGCAGCCAGACTGGGGGGCGTTGGGACGGGGAGCTGTTTTTT CASSQTGGRWDGELFF
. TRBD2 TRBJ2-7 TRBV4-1 TGCGCCAGCAGCCCTCAGCGGGGTGTCCCCTACGAGCAGTACTTC CASSPQRGVPYEQYF
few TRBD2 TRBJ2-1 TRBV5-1 TGCGCCAGCGAGAGCGGGAGGGCCGTTAATTCCTACAATGAGCAGTTCTTC CASESGRAVNSYNEQFF
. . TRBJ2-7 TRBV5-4 TGTGCCAGCAGCTTCGGGCGGGCAGGGCACTACGAGCAGTACTTC CASSFGRAGHYEQYF
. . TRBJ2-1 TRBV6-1 TGTGCCAGCAGGCTAAACAATGAGCAGTTCTTC CASRLNNEQFF
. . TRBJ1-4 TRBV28 TGTGCCAGCAGTTTAGGGGTAGCGGCTCCCGGTAGAGGTGAAAAACTGTTTTTT CASSLGVAAPGRGEKLFF
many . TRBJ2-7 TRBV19 TGTGCCAGCACTGCCGGACGCCTCTACGAGCAGTACTTC CASTAGRLYEQYF
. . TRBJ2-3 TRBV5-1 TGCGCCAGCAGCTCGAGTAGCAGGGCTTACACAGATACGCAGTATTTT CASSSSSRAYTDTQYF
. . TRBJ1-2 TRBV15 TGTGCCACCAGCCGAGCTGTGGCCGGCTATGGCTACACCTTC CATSRAVAGYGYTF
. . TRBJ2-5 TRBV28 TGTGCCAGCATCGGGAACCAAGAGACCCAGTACTTC CASIGNQETQYF
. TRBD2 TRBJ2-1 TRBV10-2 TGCGCCAGCAGTGAGTCAGGACTAGGATCGGTCAATGAGCAGTTCTTC CASSESGLGSVNEQFF
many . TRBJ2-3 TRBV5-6 TGTGCCAGCAGCCCCCGGGGCGAGGGTTTTTCAGATACGCAGTATTTT CASSPRGEGFSDTQYF
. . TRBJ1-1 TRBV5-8 TGTGCCAGCAGCTTCCCAACGGGGGCGAACACTGAAGCTTTCTTT CASSFPTGANTEAFF
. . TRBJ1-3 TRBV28 TGTGCCAGCAGTTTATTCGGAGGATCTGGAAACACCATATATTTT CASSLFGGSGNTIYF